The 32 T cell receptor beta chains presented below share a single source sample, sequenced in a study of chronic HIV infection and antiretroviral therapy. MiXCR, run by TCRdb on the 5' RACE reads, gives a single entry per CDR3 protein. The table records fewer than 40,000 distinct CDR3 sequences, 8% to 10% of them present only once. Sequenced sample: peripheral blood. The receptors shown here come from an adult who had HIV and had not received antiretroviral therapy, or was an uninfected healthy control (not recorded which).

The chain uses TRBV5-1 and TRBJ2-1, with 9 bases aligning to TRBD2. CDR3 length: 17 residues. CDR1 and CDR2 from the germline V gene are SGHRS and YFSETQ. With 4 bases clipped from V and 0 bases from J, the junction kept 8 bases outside the gene matches. The CDR3 loop is CASSPASGIGSYNEQFF. CDR3 DNA sequence: TGCGCCAGCAGCCCCGCTAGCGGGATTGGCTCCTACAATGAGCAGTTCTTC.

This clonotype was found many times. The chain recombines TRBV25-1 with TRBJ2-3; 8 bases fit TRBD1. Unmatched junction bases numbered 8, after V lost 7 bases and J lost 2 bases. Germline V lookup: CDR1 MGHDK, CDR2 SYGVNS. The CDR3 covers 15 residues. The DNA of the CDR3 is TGTGCCAGCACCGGACAGGGTGGCCCCACAGATACGCAGTATTTT. Translation gives CASTGQGGPTDTQYF.

V is TRBV6-2 or TRBV6-3 and J is TRBJ2-1, with 12 bases fitting TRBD2. V was pared by 4 bases and J by 7 bases, with 2 bases of the junction left unmatched. The CDR3 sequence is 14 residues long. The germline V gene encodes CDR1 MNHEY and CDR2 SVGEGT. The CDR3 DNA reads as TGTGCCAGCAGTTCTCTAGCGGGGGGGAATGAGCAGTTCTTC. This encodes CASSSLAGGNEQFF.

This clonotype was picked up many times. The rearrangement joins TRBV12-5 to TRBJ2-7; D may be TRBD2 (6 bases). From germline, CDR1 is LGHNT and CDR2 FRNRAP. Trimming left V 5 bases short and J 0 bases short, with 11 bases between. The CDR3 extends over 14 amino acids. The CDR3 bases are TGTGCTAGTGGTACCGGGACTCACTCCTACGAGCAGTACTTC. Translation: CASGTGTHSYEQYF.

The chain joins TRBV5-4 to TRBJ2-3, with 10 bases that match TRBD2. This CDR3 region has 14 residues. Germline CDR1 is SGHNT and CDR2 is YYREEE (reference sequence). After removal of 5 bases from V and 5 bases from J, the junction contained 5 bases not matched to a gene. In DNA form, the CDR3 reads TGTGCCAGCAGAGAGCGGGGGGGCCGAGATACGCAGTATTTT. Amino acid sequence: CASRERGGRDTQYF.

Many counts were recorded for this clonotype. The gene calls are TRBV7-8 and TRBJ1-1; 10 nucleotides line up with TRBD1. CDR3 length: 15 amino acids. The germline V gene encodes CDR1 SGHVS and CDR2 FQNEAQ. V gave up 4 bases and J gave up 1 base; unmatched junction bases: 3. CDR3: CASSSGDRGNTEAFF. DNA of the CDR3: TGTGCCAGCAGCTCCGGGGACAGGGGGAACACTGAAGCTTTCTTT.

This clonotype was seen at least ten times. The rearrangement uses TRBV27 and TRBJ2-5; 7 bases align to TRBD1. Germline lookup yields CDR1 MNHEY and CDR2 SMNVEV (reference sequence). The CDR3 has 15 residues. The V segment lost 5 bases and the J segment 4 bases; nucleotides outside the gene matches: 10. CDR3 amino acids: CASSVSTGVGETQYF. CDR3 bases: TGTGCCAGCAGTGTCTCCACAGGGGTAGGAGAGACCCAGTACTTC.

This clonotype was counted many times. CDR3 sequence reads: CASSLTLRQANTGELFF. The CDR3 DNA reads as TGTGCCAGCAGCTTAACTTTACGGCAGGCGAACACCGGGGAGCTGTTTTTT. The chain uses TRBV11-2 and TRBJ2-2; D not resolved. Germline values: CDR1 SGHAT, CDR2 FQNNGV. Trimming removed 2 bases at V and 0 bases at J, with 13 bases between. This CDR3 comprises 17 residues. Variable domain in full (rest from reference TRBV11-2 and TRBJ2-2): EAGVAQSPRYKIIEKRQSVAFWCNPISGHATLYWYQQILGQGPKLLIQFQNNGVVDDSQLPKDRFSAERLKGVDSTLKIQPAKLEDSAVYLCASSLTLRQANTGELFFGEGSRLTVL.

The sample holds a few counts of this clonotype. A junction end diverges from the germline sequence, so it may reflect a read error. The chain joins TRBV29-1 to TRBJ1-2, with TRBD1 identical over 7 bases. Germline V gene data show CDR1 as SQVTM and CDR2 as ANQGSEA. The CDR3 has 13 residues. The CDR3 is CSVVPGGRYGDTF. For the CDR3, the DNA is TGCAGCGTTGTTCCAGGGGGACGCTATGGCGACACCTTC.

The sample holds many counts of this clonotype. The chain has TRBV12-5 and TRBJ1-2; D uncertain. The V end was cut by 1 base, the J end by 6 bases, with 9 bases between. The germline CDR1 and CDR2 sequences are LGHNT and FRNRAP. CDR3 size: 13 residues. CDR3 loop: CASGLGLRDGYTF. The CDR3 region has the DNA TGTGCTAGTGGTTTGGGACTACGGGATGGCTACACCTTC.

This clonotype is classed as medium-sized (0.01 to 0.1%). This sequence joins TRBV27 and TRBJ2-5; no definite D call. V lost 4 bases, J lost 4 bases, and 1 base lay in between. CDR3 size: 10 residues. CDR1 is MNHEY, CDR2 SMNVEV, per germline (reference sequence). This CDR3 reads CASSSETQYF. The CDR3 nucleotides read TGTGCCAGCAGTTCAGAGACCCAGTACTTC.

This clonotype was observed at least ten times. The chain uses TRBV7-2 and TRBJ2-7; no reliable D call. There are 13 residues in the CDR3. The V gene lost 5 bases and the J gene lost 2 bases, with 10 bases spanning the gap. Germline CDR1 and CDR2: SGHTA and FQGNSA. The CDR3 coding sequence is TGTGCCAGCAGCCCTAAGGGTCCCTACGAGCAGTACTTC. Translated: CASSPKGPYEQYF.

As to this clonotype: The junction shows a germline mismatch at one end, possibly a read error. The chain carries TRBV2 and TRBJ1-2; TRBD1 might be the D (6 bases). This CDR3 region has 12 residues. Germline V lookup: CDR1 SNHLY, CDR2 FYNNEI. DNA of the CDR3: TGTGCCAGCAGTGTACAGGGAGATGGCGACACCTTC. As protein: CASSVQGDGDTF.

This clonotype was found many times. The chain has TRBV10-3 and TRBJ2-1; D unresolved. Deletions cut 7 bases from V and 7 bases from J, with 8 bases between. This CDR3 comprises 11 residues. CDR1 ENHRY and CDR2 SYGVKD come from the germline V gene. CDR3 residues: CAITDGNEQFF. CDR3 in DNA: TGTGCCATCACCGACGGGAATGAGCAGTTCTTC.

The sample holds one count of this clonotype. The rearrangement uses TRBV29-1 and TRBJ2-3, with TRBD2 matching 13 bases. The V gene's germline CDR1 is SQVTM and CDR2 ANQGSEA. The CDR3 extends over 14 amino acids. Germline trimming cut 6 bases from V and 8 bases from J; bases unmatched to any gene: 8. The CDR3: CSVRTSGGGRTQYF. For the CDR3, the DNA is TGCAGCGTGCGGACTAGCGGGGGCGGGCGTACGCAGTATTTT.

This clonotype was detected a few times. The chain links TRBV25-1 to TRBJ1-4, with a tentative D call TRBD1 (6 bases). Germline CDR1 and CDR2: MGHDK and SYGVNS. Trimming pared 0 bases from V and 8 bases from J, leaving 16 bases between. The CDR3 has 16 amino acids. CDR3 region: CASSEYKGGQQEKLFF. DNA for the CDR3: TGTGCCAGCAGTGAATATAAAGGGGGGCAGCAAGAAAAACTGTTTTTT. Drawing the rest from reference TRBV25-1 and TRBJ1-4, the complete variable domain is EADIYQTPRYLVIGTGKKITLECSQTMGHDKMYWYQQDPGMELHLIHYSYGVNSTEKGDLSSESTVSRIRTEHFPLTLESARPSHTSQYLCASSEYKGGQQEKLFFGSGTQLSVL.

This clonotype occurred many times. This chain joins TRBV27 and TRBJ2-5; D possibly corresponds to TRBD1 (6 bases). The CDR3 sequence is 14 residues long. Germline V gene data show CDR1 as MNHEY and CDR2 as SMNVEV (reference sequence). Trimming left V 3 bases short and J 0 bases short, with 8 bases between. The CDR3 here is CASSLDSYQETQYF. DNA of the CDR3: TGTGCCAGCAGTTTGGACAGCTACCAAGAGACCCAGTACTTC.

Only a few counts were recorded for this clonotype. Compared with germline, one end of the junction differs, possibly owing to a read error. The CDR3 loop is CASSRRDSYGYIF. In DNA, the CDR3 is TGTGCCAGCAGTAGACGGGACAGCTATGGCTACATCTTC. The rearrangement links TRBV6-2 or TRBV6-3 to TRBJ1-2; 7 bases match TRBD1. The V gene's germline CDR1 is MNHEY and CDR2 SVGEGT. The CDR3 totals 13 residues.

This clonotype was found a few times. This chain joins TRBV7-6 and TRBJ2-2, with D unclear. V lost 1 base, J lost 2 bases, and 5 bases lay in between. The CDR3 totals 14 residues. Germline values: CDR1 SGHVS, CDR2 FNYEAQ. CDR3 bases: TGTGCCAGCAGCTTAGGGTATAACACCGGGGAGCTGTTTTTT. Translation gives CASSLGYNTGELFF. Based on the CDR3 plus reference TRBV7-6 and TRBJ2-2, the full variable domain is GAGVSQSPRYKVTKRGQDVALRCDPISGHVSLYWYRQALGQGPEFLTYFNYEAQQDKSGLPNDRFSAERPEGSISTLTIQRTEQRDSAMYRCASSLGYNTGELFFGEGSRLTVL.

This clonotype was detected a few times. The chain has TRBV13 and TRBJ1-6; D is undetermined. Looked up from germline, CDR1 is PRHDT and CDR2 is FYEKMQ (reference sequence). The CDR3 has 16 residues. V was trimmed by 5 bases and J by 6 bases, leaving 17 bases between them. CDR3 sequence: CASSLEGRSPNSPLHF. The DNA for the CDR3 is TGTGCCAGCAGCCTAGAAGGCAGGTCTCCTAATTCACCCCTCCACTTT.

The chain combines TRBV25-1 with TRBJ1-1; D remains ambiguous. Trimming stripped 2 bases from V and 3 bases from J, with 10 bases between. Germline V gene sequence: CDR1 MGHDK, CDR2 SYGVNS. The CDR3 sequence is 14 residues long. The CDR3 reads CASSELARDTEAFF. CDR3 coding DNA: TGTGCCAGCAGTGAACTCGCTAGGGACACTGAAGCTTTCTTT.

This clonotype was seen more than once but under ten times. This chain connects TRBV5-1 to TRBJ2-3; 7 positions match TRBD1. V lost 7 bases, J lost 0 bases, and 5 bases stayed unmatched. Germline V gene lookup returns CDR1 SGHRS and CDR2 YFSETQ. The CDR3 covers 14 residues. The CDR3 region is CASRGQASTDTQYF. The CDR3 coding sequence is TGCGCCAGCCGCGGACAGGCGAGCACAGATACGCAGTATTTT.

This clonotype has ten or more counts. The J gene is TRBJ1-1, the V gene TRBV12-3 or TRBV12-4; D unresolved. CDR3 length: 12 amino acids. Between the trimmed V and J ends, which lost 8 bases and 10 bases, there was a span of 17 bases. The CDR3 DNA reads as TGTGCCAGCGCCTCTAGTTCCCCGGGAGCTTTCTTT. Its protein is CASASSSPGAFF.

Ten or more counts support this clonotype. The chain joins TRBV7-2 to TRBJ2-1; D uncertain. Germline V CDR1 and CDR2: SGHTA, FQGNSA. Trimming shortened V by 0 bases and J by 6 bases, and 12 bases separated the two germline ends. CDR3 length: 15 residues. CDR3 nucleotides: TGTGCCAGCAGCTTAGCATTAGGTAGCCTCAATGAGCAGTTCTTC. This gives the protein CASSLALGSLNEQFF. The entire variable domain, with the rest obtained from reference TRBV7-2 and TRBJ2-1, is as follows: GAGVSQSPSNKVTEKGKDVELRCDPISGHTALYWYRQSLGQGLEFLIYFQGNSAPDKSGLPSDRFSAERTGGSVSTLTIQRTQQEDSAVYLCASSLALGSLNEQFFGPGTRLTVL.

This clonotype was detected many times. This chain joins TRBV10-3 and TRBJ1-5; D is perhaps TRBD1 (6 bases). This CDR3 region has 15 residues. CDR1 is ENHRY and CDR2 is SYGVKD in the germline V gene. V was clipped by 6 bases and J by 1 base, with 13 bases between them. CDR3 in DNA: TGTGCCATCAGAGCGGACAGCTCCAGCAATCAGCCCCAGCATTTT. Residues: CAIRADSSSNQPQHF.

To note about this clonotype: A much larger clonotype is one base distant, so this may be a read error. This chain uses TRBV20-1 with TRBJ2-4, with a weak D call TRBD2 (6 bases). The germline CDR1 and CDR2 sequences are DFQATT and SNEGSKA (reference sequence). The CDR3 consists of 20 residues. V was pared by 3 bases and J by 0 bases, with 27 bases between. The CDR3 DNA sequence: TGCAGTGCTAGTGGAGCCCGACTAACGGGAGAGGTCCTAGCCAAAAACATTCAGTACTTC. This sequence encodes CSASGARLTGEVLAKNIQYF.

This clonotype was seen a handful of times. The CDR3, as DNA: TGTGCCAGCAGTTTGCCTGGGACTGGCTACGAGCAGTACTTC. This codes for CASSLPGTGYEQYF. This sequence joins TRBV28 and TRBJ2-7, with D possibly being TRBD2 (6 bases). The CDR3 sequence is 14 residues long. Looked up from germline, CDR1 is MDHEN and CDR2 is SYDVKM. V shed 3 bases and J shed 3 bases, with 12 bases lying between them.

This clonotype was counted ten times or more. This sequence joins TRBV11-2 and TRBJ2-7; D is unresolved. The CDR3 is made up of 17 amino acids. With 3 bases removed from V and 0 bases from J, the gap between germline ends came to 18 bases. Germline V gene sequence: CDR1 SGHAT, CDR2 FQNNGV. The CDR3, as DNA: TGTGCCAGCAGCTTTCTATCGACACCTTCGAGCTCCTACGAGCAGTACTTC. Amino acids: CASSFLSTPSSSYEQYF.

This clonotype has just a few counts. The V call is TRBV15, the J call TRBJ2-3, with D tentatively TRBD2 (5 bases). The CDR3 is 15 amino acids. The germline V gene has CDR1 LNHNV and CDR2 YYDKDF (reference sequence). V lost 0 bases and J lost 2, with 9 bases in between. The CDR3 DNA sequence: TGTGCCACCAGCAGAGATCCGGGGAACACAGATACGCAGTATTTT. It is translated as CATSRDPGNTDTQYF.

In its sample, this clonotype was seen a few times. The chain recombines TRBV7-8 with TRBJ1-1, with D perhaps TRBD1 (6 bases). The ends were cut back, 1 base at V and 4 bases at J, with 13 bases in the middle. CDR1 and CDR2 (germline): SGHVS, FQNEAQ. The CDR3 length is 15 residues. The CDR3 region has the DNA TGTGCCAGCAGCTTAGGTGGCAGGGGAAGCACTGAAGCTTTCTTT. The encoded protein is CASSLGGRGSTEAFF.

This chain uses TRBV20-1 with TRBJ1-1, with D hard to call. The V end was cut by 2 bases, the J end by 1 base, with 5 bases between. Germline CDR1 is DFQATT and CDR2 is SNEGSKA (reference sequence). This CDR3 is built from 12 residues. In DNA, the CDR3 is TGCAGTGCTAGACGGGGGAACACTGAAGCTTTCTTT. As protein: CSARRGNTEAFF.

This clonotype came up many times. The rearrangement uses TRBV10-3 and TRBJ2-2, with D tentatively TRBD1 (6 bases). Trimming pared 4 bases from V and 4 bases from J, leaving 10 bases between. Germline CDR1 and CDR2: ENHRY and SYGVKD. This CDR3 region has 14 residues. The CDR3 loop is CAISGTGFTGELFF. The CDR3, as DNA: TGTGCCATCAGTGGAACAGGGTTCACCGGGGAGCTGTTTTTT.